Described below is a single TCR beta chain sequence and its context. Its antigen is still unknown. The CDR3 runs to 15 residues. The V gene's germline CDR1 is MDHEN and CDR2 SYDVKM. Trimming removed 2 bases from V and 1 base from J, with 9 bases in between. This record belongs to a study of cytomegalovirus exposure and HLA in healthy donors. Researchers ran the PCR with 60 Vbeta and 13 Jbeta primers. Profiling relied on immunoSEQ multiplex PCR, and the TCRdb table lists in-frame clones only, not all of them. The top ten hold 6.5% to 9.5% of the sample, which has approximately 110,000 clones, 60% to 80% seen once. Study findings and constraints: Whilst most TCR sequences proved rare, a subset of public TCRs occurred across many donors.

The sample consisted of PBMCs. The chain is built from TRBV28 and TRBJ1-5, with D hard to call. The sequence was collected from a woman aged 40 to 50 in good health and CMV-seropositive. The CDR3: CASSLNGYSNQPQHF. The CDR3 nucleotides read TGTGCCAGCAGTTTAAACGGGTACAGCAATCAGCCCCAGCATTTT.